The T cell receptor beta chain described here comes from a study of blood T cell repertoires in COVID-19 (dated by TCRdb to between 2020 and 2021). As for the study more broadly: Collaborator samples came from the United States, Italy and Spain and covered acute and convalescent phases of COVID-19. The repertoires were released in a freely available public database meant as a resource for research on the immune response to SARS-CoV-2. The prospective study material was composed of cDNA or gDNA derived from T cells, B-cell-depleted T cells, or PBMCs. Samples were obtained from the ongoing ImmuneRACE study (first 160 participants) and from roughly 1,300 subjects provided by 6 global collaborators. Subjects who had been exposed to COVID-19, were actively infected with it, or had recovered from it provided the deeply sampled blood TCRbeta repertoires that made up the dataset. A de-identified subject ID, COVID-19 status, age in years and sex were almost always included in the sample metadata. Where available, HLA class I and class II types were taken from metadata supplied by the sample provider and were not determined by assay-based typing. Results the study describes overall, beyond this receptor: How much clinical and demographic metadata was included differed by source and by participant, and the metadata was provided uncurated.

There are 12 amino acids in the CDR3, from cysteine to phenylalanine inclusive. Only CDR3 DNA is held: 36 bases, read in frame from base 1. Trimming costs V 5 bases and J 8 bases, and their ends lie 9 bases apart. This clone showed up just once. What antigen it recognizes has not been identified. No much larger clonotype is one base removed from it; base qualities were not supplied. Each collaborating institution followed its own protocols to collect whole blood in K2EDTA tubes. Collaborator samples were shipped for TCRbeta analysis as frozen whole blood, isolated PBMCs, or DNA extracted from either sample type. TCRbeta CDR3 regions were amplified from genomic DNA by means of the immunoSEQ Assay, a bias-controlled multiplex PCR. In the source study's methods: Within the assay, amplification of reference gene primers was used to estimate how many nucleated cells each sample contained. To quantify the absolute abundance of each unique TCRbeta CDR3 rearrangement, sequence reads were collapsed and filtered. Productive Simpson clonality was computed per sample as the square root of Simpson's diversity index over productive rearrangements. The source is immuneACCESS, and TCRdb retained only in-frame sequences with V and J called. Part of the clones is not carried over; for the studies checked, unresolved V genes explain less than half of this, and the remainder is unexplained. For V, J and clone size, that table is used; D and trimming come from the DNA. Across this sample there are some 150,000 clones, with 85% seen only once. Of the sample, 1% to 1.2% falls within the top ten clones.

Rearrangement joined TRBV12-3 or TRBV12-4 to TRBJ2-2; no D gene is confidently identified. The clonotype comes from a man aged 35-49 years with acute or convalescent COVID-19. What was sequenced was peripheral blood. The CDR3 amino acid sequence is: CASSQNLGELFF. In nucleotide form, the sequence is TGTGCCAGCAGTCAGAATTTGGGGGAGCTGTTTTTT.